These T cell receptor beta chains were read from a single sample in a study of beta chain features in type 1 diabetes. Produced via immunoSEQ multiplex PCR; TCRdb's table is partial and in-frame only. This repertoire shows about 160,000 clones, over 7.5% found once; its top ten account for over 2%. The sequencing sample was made of central memory CD4+ T cells from blood. These receptors all come from a woman between 18 and 29 years old in good health. CDR3s include the opening cysteine and the closing phenylalanine or tryptophan. The D gene is left open where the match is weak. The size of a clone is reported for some rows only, either as once, few or many, or as a class for expanded clones.

>TRBJ2-5|TRBD2|TRBV10-3|.
TGTGCCATCAGTGAGTCAAGGGGCGGACTAGCGGGAGCGGAGACCCAGTACTTC
CAISESRGGLAGAETQYF
>TRBJ1-2|.|TRBV30|.
TGTGCCTGGAGGACTTCCCCTGGCTACACCTTC
CAWRTSPGYTF
>TRBJ1-2|.|TRBV12-5|.
TGTGCTAGTGGTTTGGTTCCTTCCCCGCAGGGCTACACCTTC
CASGLVPSPQGYTF
>TRBJ2-3|.|TRBV5-1|few
TGCGCCAGCAGAAGCGAGCAGACAGATACGCAGTATTTT
CASRSEQTDTQYF
>TRBJ2-5|.|TRBV4-1|.
TGCGCCAGCAGCCATGTAGGCGGGGAGACCCAGTACTTC
CASSHVGGETQYF
>TRBJ2-2|TRBD1|TRBV2|.
TGTGCCAGCAGTCGGGACAGGGGGTGGACCGGGGAGCTGTTTTTT
CASSRDRGWTGELFF
>TRBJ2-7|TRBD1|TRBV7-2|.
TGTGCCAGCAGCTACGGGACAGCATCCTACGAGCAGTACTTC
CASSYGTASYEQYF
>TRBJ2-5|TRBD1|TRBV15|.
TGTGCCACCAGCAGAGGGGGACAGGGGGCCCAAGAGACCCAGTACTTC
CATSRGGQGAQETQYF
>TRBJ1-3|TRBD1|TRBV29-1|.
TGCAGCGCACTCACAGGGGCAGGCGGAAACACCATATATTTT
CSALTGAGGNTIYF
>TRBJ2-1|TRBD1|TRBV4-3|few
TGCGCCAGCAGCCAAGGTATCAGGGGGAATGAGCAGTTCTTC
CASSQGIRGNEQFF
>TRBJ2-5|TRBD1|TRBV6-6|few
TGTGCCAGCAGTGACAGGGTAGGGGTTGGAGAGACCCAGTACTTC
CASSDRVGVGETQYF
>TRBJ2-5|TRBD2|TRBV7-9|.
TGTGCCAGCAGCCGGACTAGTCGGGAATCAGAGACCCAGTACTTC
CASSRTSRESETQYF
>TRBJ1-1|.|TRBV7-2|.
TGTGCCAGCAGCTTTGCAGGGAACACTGAAGCTTTCTTT
CASSFAGNTEAFF
>TRBJ1-2|.|TRBV5-1|.
TGCGCCAGCAGCTCCGGGGGGGAGATTTATGGCTACACCTTC
CASSSGGEIYGYTF
>TRBJ2-1|.|TRBV19|many
TGTGCCAGTAGTTACAGGGTTAATGAGCAGTTCTTC
CASSYRVNEQFF